Below, 31 T cell receptor beta chains from the same sample are listed, as sequenced in a study of blood T cell repertoires in COVID-19. TCRdb's copy holds only in-frame clones and misses some; the assay was immunoSEQ multiplex PCR. The table includes 250,000 to 300,000 clones, about 88% detected once. Sequencing was done on a sample of peripheral blood. These receptors originate from a man in his thirties or forties with active or convalescent COVID-19.

This chain joins TRBV5-1 and TRBJ2-7; 11 positions agree with TRBD1. The CDR3 runs 15 residues. CDR1 and CDR2 (germline): SGHRS, YFSETQ. The V gene end was trimmed by 4 bases and the J gene end by 6 bases; junction bases not matched to a gene: 9. CDR3 DNA: TGCGCCAGCAGCCCGGACAGGGGGCGCGGGGGCGAGCAGTACTTC. The encoded protein is CASSPDRGRGGEQYF.

This clone was counted only a few times. The chain is built from TRBV5-1 and TRBJ1-1; unclear D gene. Trimming shortened V by 0 bases and J by 5 bases, and 8 bases separated the two germline ends. The germline V gene encodes CDR1 SGHRS and CDR2 YFSETQ. This CDR3 spans 13 amino acids. CDR3 in DNA: TGCGCCAGCAGCTTGGGATGGCGGACTGAAGCTTTCTTT. Protein product: CASSLGWRTEAFF.

J is TRBJ1-1 and V is TRBV4-1; possible D gene TRBD1, 5 bases. The length of the CDR3 is 16 residues. From germline, CDR1 is MGHRA and CDR2 YSYEKL. V was clipped by 0 bases and J by 1 base, with 12 bases between them. The chain's CDR3 is CASSQDPGGTNTEAFF. CDR3 in DNA: TGCGCCAGCAGCCAAGACCCGGGGGGGACGAACACTGAAGCTTTCTTT.

The genes are TRBV5-1 and TRBJ1-2; unclear D gene. This CDR3 has 13 residues. V dropped 0 bases and J dropped 5 bases, with 8 bases sitting between them. Germline V gene data show CDR1 as SGHRS and CDR2 as YFSETQ. The CDR3 DNA follows: TGCGCCAGCAGCTTGGGATCGGTTTATGGCTACACCTTC. Its translation: CASSLGSVYGYTF.

Only one count was recorded for this clone. The rearrangement links TRBV14 to TRBJ1-1, with D possibly matching TRBD1 (5 bases). V gave up 1 base and J gave up 5 bases, with 14 bases separating them. The CDR3 totals 15 residues. CDR1 is SGHDN and CDR2 is FVKESK in the germline V gene. As DNA, the CDR3 is TGTGCCAGCAGCCAAGTTCGGGGTCGGGGGACTGAAGCTTTCTTT. This gives the protein CASSQVRGRGTEAFF.

This clone was seen once. J is TRBJ1-2 and V is TRBV6-5, with a tentative D call TRBD1 (6 bases). This CDR3 is built from 12 residues. The germline V gene encodes CDR1 MNHEY and CDR2 SVGAGI. V was cut by 5 bases and J by 8 bases, with 12 bases left in between. CDR3 sequence (DNA): TGTGCCAGCAGTCCCGGGACAAAGGGCTACACCTTC. Translated, it gives CASSPGTKGYTF.

V gene TRBV5-1 combines with J gene TRBJ1-6; D gene ambiguous. Trimming removed 0 bases at V and 9 bases at J, with 13 bases between. Germline CDR1 is SGHRS and CDR2 is YFSETQ. The CDR3 consists of 15 residues. The CDR3 region has the DNA TGCGCCAGCAGCTTGGTCGCCCATGAGGGTTCACCCCTCCACTTT. It encodes CASSLVAHEGSPLHF.

The chain links TRBV7-2 to TRBJ2-7; 8 nucleotides agree with TRBD1. The CDR3 extends over 12 amino acids. Looked up from germline, CDR1 is SGHTA and CDR2 is FQGNSA. Trimming at V came to 5 bases and at J to 4 bases, leaving 1 base not matched to a gene. This CDR3 is CASSRDRYEQYF. Here the CDR3 DNA reads TGTGCCAGCAGCCGGGACAGGTACGAGCAGTACTTC.

This clone occurred once. The gene calls are TRBV6-6 and TRBJ1-2, with 12 bases identical to TRBD1. The CDR3 runs to 12 residues. CDR1 is MNHNY and CDR2 is SVGAGI in the germline V gene (reference sequence). Trimming removed 6 bases from V and 7 bases from J; junction bases left unmatched: 0. CDR3: CASRGQGAGYTF. The CDR3 DNA sequence: TGTGCCAGCAGGGGACAGGGGGCTGGCTACACCTTC.

The rearrangement uses TRBV5-1 and TRBJ2-1, with TRBD2 matching over 9 bases. V lost 7 bases to trimming and J lost 8 bases; unmatched junction nucleotides: 7. Germline assignment: CDR1 SGHRS and CDR2 YFSETQ. The CDR3 loop spans 13 amino acids. The CDR3 bases are TGCGCCAGCCGTTCCGGGACTAGCTATGAGCAGTTCTTC. Residues: CASRSGTSYEQFF.

The J gene is TRBJ2-1, the V gene TRBV5-8; tentatively, D is TRBD2 (6 bases). The CDR3 length is 15 residues. The germline V gene encodes CDR1 SGHTS and CDR2 YDEGEE. Trimming removed 5 bases from V and 5 bases from J, with 17 bases in between. DNA of the CDR3: TGTGCCAGCAGAGTGGGGGGTAGGGGCAACAATGAGCAGTTCTTC. Protein sequence: CASRVGGRGNNEQFF.

The chain is built from TRBV10-2 and TRBJ1-6, with 8 bases identical to TRBD1. Germline-derived CDR1 and CDR2 are WSHSY and SAAADI. The CDR3 has 16 amino acids. The V and J ends lost 4 bases and 7 bases, in that order; junction bases with no gene match: 9. The DNA of the CDR3 is TGCGCCAGCAGTGTGTCGGACAGGGCGCTCAATTCACCCCTCCACTTT. This encodes CASSVSDRALNSPLHF.

This chain uses TRBV7-8 with TRBJ1-6; 7 bases align to TRBD1. Germline V gene lookup returns CDR1 SGHVS and CDR2 FQNEAQ. This CDR3 is built from 15 residues. The V and J ends lost 8 bases and 6 bases, in that order; junction bases with no gene match: 10. CDR3 DNA: TGTGCCAGCTCCTTAGGGGGCGCGTTTAATTCACCCCTCCACTTT. Protein product: CASSLGGAFNSPLHF.

The rearrangement uses TRBV5-4 and TRBJ2-5; TRBD2 is a possible D gene (5 bases). Germline V gene lookup returns CDR1 SGHNT and CDR2 YYREEE (reference sequence). V was trimmed by 1 base and J by 7 bases, leaving 17 bases between them. The CDR3 covers 15 residues. Here the CDR3 DNA reads TGTGCCAGCAGCTTGCTAAGTCAGGCTGGGAGGACCCAGTACTTC. This encodes CASSLLSQAGRTQYF.

The count of this clone is one. In DNA form, the CDR3 reads TGTGCCAGAACCGAACGGGAGGAGTACATTCAGTACTTC. It specifies CARTEREEYIQYF. The rearrangement links TRBV7-5 to TRBJ2-4; the D call of TRBD2 is as the table states it, not checked on the DNA. TRBV7-5 is marked as a pseudogene. This CDR3 spans 13 amino acids.

The chain has TRBV9 and TRBJ1-1; a weak D match, TRBD1 (5 bases). Trimming took 0 bases from V and 0 from J, leaving 15 bases between them. The CDR3 has 17 amino acids. Germline CDR1 is SGDLS and CDR2 is YYNGEE. This CDR3 reads CASSVEDIARLNTEAFF. The CDR3 nucleotides read TGTGCCAGCAGCGTAGAGGACATTGCGAGACTGAACACTGAAGCTTTCTTT.

The V gene is TRBV6-5, the J gene TRBJ1-5; no reliable D call. CDR1 is MNHEY, CDR2 SVGAGI, per germline. The CDR3 loop spans 14 amino acids. V gave up 7 bases and J gave up 1 base, with 11 bases separating them. Here the CDR3 reads CASILDWSNQPQHF. CDR3 nucleotides: TGTGCCAGCATCCTAGATTGGAGCAATCAGCCCCAGCATTTT.

On this clone: Other DNA sequences in this sample translate to the same CDR3. CDR3 in amino acids: CASSEFDSSAGELFF. CDR3 DNA sequence: TGCGCCAGCAGTGAGTTCGACAGTTCTGCCGGGGAGCTGTTTTTT. The chain combines TRBV10-1 with TRBJ2-2, with D tentatively TRBD1 (5 bases). The CDR3 extends over 15 amino acids. Trimming stripped 1 base from V and 6 bases from J, with 12 bases between. The germline CDR1 and CDR2 sequences are WNHNN and SYGVQD (reference sequence).

V usage is TRBV3-1 (or the pseudogene TRBV3-2) and J usage is TRBJ1-2; D is undetermined. The V end was cut by 4 bases, the J end by 4 bases, with 16 bases between. Per germline, CDR1 LGHDT and CDR2 YNNKEL (reference sequence). This CDR3 contains 15 residues. The CDR3 loop is CASSPLGRTVYGYTF. The CDR3 DNA sequence: TGTGCCAGCAGCCCTCTGGGGAGGACCGTCTATGGCTACACCTTC.

This chain uses TRBV15 with TRBJ2-6; 7 nucleotides agree with TRBD1. Trimming cost V 3 bases and J 0 bases; bases outside gene matches: 11. Germline loops: CDR1 LNHNV, CDR2 YYDKDF (reference sequence). The CDR3 sequence is 19 residues long. This chain's CDR3 is CATSSDRDRISSGANVLTF. CDR3 DNA sequence: TGTGCCACCAGCAGCGATAGGGACAGAATTTCCTCTGGGGCCAACGTCCTGACTTTC.

The chain has TRBV7-8 and TRBJ1-5, with TRBD1 matching 12 bases. CDR1 is SGHVS and CDR2 is FQNEAQ in the germline V gene. This CDR3 has 21 amino acids. The V and J ends lost 5 bases and 6 bases, in that order; junction bases with no gene match: 23. As DNA, the CDR3 is TGTGCCAGCAGCCCACTCCCCGGGACAGGGGGCGAAAATGGTTCGGTTCAGCCCCAGCATTTT. It encodes CASSPLPGTGGENGSVQPQHF.

This clone has a handful of counts. The rearrangement links TRBV30 to TRBJ2-6; maybe TRBD1 (7 bases). This CDR3 has 15 residues. CDR1 GTSNPN and CDR2 SVGIG come from the germline V gene (reference sequence). Trimming cost V 5 bases and J 4 bases, with 15 bases left between them. The CDR3 loop reads CAWGRRGAGANVLTF. The CDR3 bases are TGTGCCTGGGGACGCAGGGGGGCCGGGGCCAACGTCCTGACTTTC.

The chain links TRBV7-2 to TRBJ1-1; D gene unclear. Germline lookup yields CDR1 SGHTA and CDR2 FQGNSA. The CDR3 extends over 16 amino acids. The V and J ends lost 3 bases and 1 base respectively, with 15 bases between them. The CDR3 DNA reads TGTGCCAGCAGCTTTACGGGGTGGGTTGCGAACACTGAAGCTTTCTTT. Translating gives CASSFTGWVANTEAFF.

The J gene is TRBJ2-5, the V gene TRBV11-2; weak D call: TRBD2 (6 bases). Trimming removed 2 bases at V and 4 bases at J, with 11 bases between. Germline values: CDR1 SGHAT, CDR2 FQNNGV. The CDR3 sequence is 14 residues long. The CDR3 region has the DNA TGTGCCAGCAGCTTAAGGGGAGGCGCAGAGACCCAGTACTTC. Protein sequence: CASSLRGGAETQYF.

The rearrangement uses TRBV6-1 and TRBJ1-5; 9 nucleotides line up with TRBD1. Unmatched junction bases numbered 8, after V lost 4 bases and J lost 4 bases. Germline CDR1 is MNHNS and CDR2 is SASEGT. This CDR3 is built from 16 residues. CDR3: CASSAQGALGNQPQHF. CDR3 coding DNA: TGTGCCAGCAGTGCACAGGGGGCGCTTGGAAATCAGCCCCAGCATTTT.

The rearrangement joins TRBV29-1 to TRBJ1-2; 10 nucleotides agree with TRBD1. The CDR3 has 18 amino acids. The V segment lost 4 bases and the J segment 6 bases; nucleotides outside the gene matches: 20. Germline V CDR1 and CDR2: SQVTM, ANQGSEA. As DNA, the CDR3 is TGCAGCGTTGTACTGGTCCGCCGGGACAGGGGTTTTTTGGATGGCTACACCTTC. Amino acids: CSVVLVRRDRGFLDGYTF.

This chain joins TRBV30 and TRBJ2-7; D possibly corresponds to TRBD1 (6 bases). Trimming pared 7 bases from V and 5 bases from J, leaving 15 bases between. CDR3 size: 12 residues. The germline V gene encodes CDR1 GTSNPN and CDR2 SVGIG (reference sequence). The CDR3 loop is CASNRDGNEQYF. The DNA of the CDR3 is TGTGCCTCAAACAGGGACGGCAACGAGCAGTACTTC. Full variable domain (missing parts from reference TRBV30 and TRBJ2-7): SQTIHQWPATLVQPVGSPLSLECTVEGTSNPNLYWYRQAAGRGLQLLFYSVGIGQISSEVPQNLSASRPQDRQFILSSKKLLLSDSGFYLCASNRDGNEQYFGPGTRLTVT.

This chain links TRBV11-2 with TRBJ1-4, with D possibly matching TRBD1 (6 bases). The CDR3 runs to 15 residues. The germline V and J ends were trimmed by 8 bases and 3 bases, with 16 bases remaining between them. CDR1 and CDR2 (germline): SGHAT, FQNNGV. For the CDR3, the DNA is TGTGCCAGCTCACGTGACGGACAGTCTAATGAAAAACTGTTTTTT. The encoded protein is CASSRDGQSNEKLFF.

The CDR3 loop is CASSNAGGAGEKLFF. CDR3 nucleotides: TGTGCCAGCAGCAATGCAGGGGGCGCGGGTGAAAAACTGTTTTTT. This chain links TRBV5-6 with TRBJ1-4; TRBD1 aligns across 8 bases. The CDR3 loop spans 15 amino acids. V shed 4 bases, J shed 7 bases, and the junction held 9 bases outside the gene matches. Looked up from germline, CDR1 is SGHDT and CDR2 is YYEEEE. Complete variable domain (other parts from reference TRBV5-6 and TRBJ1-4): DAGVTQSPTHLIKTRGQQVTLRCSPKSGHDTVSWYQQALGQGPQFIFQYYEEEERQRGNFPDRFSGHQFPNYSSELNVNALLLGDSALYLCASSNAGGAGEKLFFGSGTQLSVL.

The chain combines TRBV4-1 with TRBJ2-1; 8 nucleotides line up with TRBD2. V lost 0 bases and J lost 7; bases outside the gene matches: 11. This CDR3 spans 17 amino acids. CDR1 and CDR2 (germline): MGHRA, YSYEKL. The CDR3 region is CASSQDQVAAGVNEQFF. The CDR3 DNA sequence: TGCGCCAGCAGCCAAGATCAGGTGGCAGCGGGGGTGAATGAGCAGTTCTTC.

This chain joins TRBV18 and TRBJ1-3; D may be TRBD1 (6 bases). From germline, CDR1 is KGHSH and CDR2 LQKENI. V was trimmed by 1 base and J by 4 bases, leaving 20 bases between them. The CDR3 has 18 amino acids. Here the CDR3 reads CASSPRGPGEKEGNTIYF. For the CDR3, the DNA is TGTGCCAGCTCACCACGTGGGCCAGGGGAAAAAGAAGGAAACACCATATATTTT.